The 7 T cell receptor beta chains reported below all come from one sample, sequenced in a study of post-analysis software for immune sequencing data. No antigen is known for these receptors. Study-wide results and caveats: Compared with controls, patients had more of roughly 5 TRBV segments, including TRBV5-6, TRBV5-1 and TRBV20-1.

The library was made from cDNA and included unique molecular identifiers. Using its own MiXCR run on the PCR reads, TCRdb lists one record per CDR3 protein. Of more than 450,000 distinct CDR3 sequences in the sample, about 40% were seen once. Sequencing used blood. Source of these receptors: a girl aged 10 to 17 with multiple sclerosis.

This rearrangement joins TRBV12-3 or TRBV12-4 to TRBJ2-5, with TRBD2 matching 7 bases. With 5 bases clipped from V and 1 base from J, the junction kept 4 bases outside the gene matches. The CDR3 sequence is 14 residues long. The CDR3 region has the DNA TGTGCCAGCAGTCCTAGCGGACGCCAAGAGACCCAGTACTTC. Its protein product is CASSPSGRQETQYF.

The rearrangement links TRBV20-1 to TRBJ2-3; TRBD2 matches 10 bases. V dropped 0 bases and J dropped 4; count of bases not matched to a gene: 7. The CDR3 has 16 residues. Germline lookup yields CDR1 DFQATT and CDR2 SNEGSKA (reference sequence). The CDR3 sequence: CSARDPLAGESDTQYF. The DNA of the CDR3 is TGCAGTGCTAGAGATCCCCTAGCGGGAGAATCAGATACGCAGTATTTT.

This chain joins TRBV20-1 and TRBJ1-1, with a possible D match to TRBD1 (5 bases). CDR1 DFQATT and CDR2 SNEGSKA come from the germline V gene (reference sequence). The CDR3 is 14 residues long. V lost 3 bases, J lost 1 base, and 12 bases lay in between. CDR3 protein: CSARGPGRNTEAFF. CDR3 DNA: TGCAGTGCTAGGGGACCAGGGAGGAACACTGAAGCTTTCTTT.

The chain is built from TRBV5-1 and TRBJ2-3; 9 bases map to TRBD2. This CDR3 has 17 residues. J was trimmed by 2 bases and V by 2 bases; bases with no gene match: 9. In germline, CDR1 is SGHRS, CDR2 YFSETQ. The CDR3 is CASSFTPAGGITDTQYF. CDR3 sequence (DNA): TGCGCCAGCAGCTTTACCCCAGCGGGGGGAATCACAGATACGCAGTATTTT.

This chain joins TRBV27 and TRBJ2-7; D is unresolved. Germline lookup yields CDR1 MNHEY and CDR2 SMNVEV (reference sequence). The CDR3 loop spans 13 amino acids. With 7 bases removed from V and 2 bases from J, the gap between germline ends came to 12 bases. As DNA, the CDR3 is TGTGCCAGCAAGGATACAAATGCCTACGAGCAGTACTTC. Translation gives CASKDTNAYEQYF.

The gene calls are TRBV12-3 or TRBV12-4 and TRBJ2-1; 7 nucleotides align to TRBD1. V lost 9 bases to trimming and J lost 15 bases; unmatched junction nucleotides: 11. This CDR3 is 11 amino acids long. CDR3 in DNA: TGTGCCAGTACCCAGGGGGAGAGTTTGTTCTTC. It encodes CASTQGESLFF.

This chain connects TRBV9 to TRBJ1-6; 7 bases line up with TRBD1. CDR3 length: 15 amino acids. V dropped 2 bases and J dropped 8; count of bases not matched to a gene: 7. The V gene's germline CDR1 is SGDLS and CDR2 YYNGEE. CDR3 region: CASSVSYRGDSPLHF. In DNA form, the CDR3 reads TGTGCCAGCAGCGTCAGTTACAGGGGTGATTCACCCCTCCACTTT.